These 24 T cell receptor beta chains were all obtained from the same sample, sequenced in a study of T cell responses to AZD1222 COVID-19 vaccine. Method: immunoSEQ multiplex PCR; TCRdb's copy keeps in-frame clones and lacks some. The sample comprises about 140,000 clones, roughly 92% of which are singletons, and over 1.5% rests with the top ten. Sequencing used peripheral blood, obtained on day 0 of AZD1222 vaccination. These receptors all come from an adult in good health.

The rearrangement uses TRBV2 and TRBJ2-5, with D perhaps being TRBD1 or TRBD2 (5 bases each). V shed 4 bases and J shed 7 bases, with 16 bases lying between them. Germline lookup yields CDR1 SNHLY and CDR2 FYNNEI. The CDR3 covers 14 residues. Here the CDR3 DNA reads TGTGCCAGCAGTGTAGGAAACTTTGGGGGGACCCAGTACTTC. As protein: CASSVGNFGGTQYF. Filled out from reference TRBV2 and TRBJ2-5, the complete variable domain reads EPEVTQTPSHQVTQMGQEVILRCVPISNHLYFYWYRQILGQKVEFLVSFYNNEISEKSEIFDDQFSVERPDGSNFTLKIRSTKLEDSAMYFCASSVGNFGGTQYFGPGTRLLVL.

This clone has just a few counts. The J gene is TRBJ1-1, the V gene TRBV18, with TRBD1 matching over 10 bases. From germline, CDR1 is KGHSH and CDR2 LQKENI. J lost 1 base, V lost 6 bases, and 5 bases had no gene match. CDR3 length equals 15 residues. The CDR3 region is CASSRQGARNTEAFF. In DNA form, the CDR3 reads TGTGCCAGCTCGCGACAGGGGGCGAGGAACACTGAAGCTTTCTTT.

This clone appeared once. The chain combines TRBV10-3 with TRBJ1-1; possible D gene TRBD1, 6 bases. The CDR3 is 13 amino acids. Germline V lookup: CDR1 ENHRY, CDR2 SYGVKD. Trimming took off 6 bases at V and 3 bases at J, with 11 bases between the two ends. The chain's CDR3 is CAISVRQDTEAFF. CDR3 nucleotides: TGTGCCATCAGCGTCAGACAGGACACTGAAGCTTTCTTT.

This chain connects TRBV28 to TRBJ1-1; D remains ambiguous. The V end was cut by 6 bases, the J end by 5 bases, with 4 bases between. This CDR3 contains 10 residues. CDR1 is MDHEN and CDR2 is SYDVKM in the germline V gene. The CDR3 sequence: CASRGTEAFF. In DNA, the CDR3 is TGTGCCAGCAGGGGGACTGAAGCTTTCTTT.

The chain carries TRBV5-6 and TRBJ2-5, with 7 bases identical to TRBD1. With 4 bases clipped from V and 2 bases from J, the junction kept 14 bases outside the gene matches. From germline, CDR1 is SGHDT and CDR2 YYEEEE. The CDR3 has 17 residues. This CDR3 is CASSNPYNRDRQETQYF. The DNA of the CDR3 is TGTGCCAGCAGCAACCCATACAACCGGGACAGACAAGAGACCCAGTACTTC.

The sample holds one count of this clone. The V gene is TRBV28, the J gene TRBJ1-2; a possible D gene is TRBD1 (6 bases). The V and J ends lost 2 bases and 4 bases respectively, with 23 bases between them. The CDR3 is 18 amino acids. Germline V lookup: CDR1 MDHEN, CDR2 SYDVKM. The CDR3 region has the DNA TGTGCCAGCAGTTTAAACCCAGGGGCAGGGGAGCTCGGCTATGGCTACACCTTC. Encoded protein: CASSLNPGAGELGYGYTF.

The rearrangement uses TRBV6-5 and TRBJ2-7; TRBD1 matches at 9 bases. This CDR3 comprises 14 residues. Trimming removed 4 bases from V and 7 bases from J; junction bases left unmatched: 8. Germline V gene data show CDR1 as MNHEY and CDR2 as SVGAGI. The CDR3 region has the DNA TGTGCCAGCAGTTTCCTACAGGGGGCGTATGAGCAGTACTTC. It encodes CASSFLQGAYEQYF.

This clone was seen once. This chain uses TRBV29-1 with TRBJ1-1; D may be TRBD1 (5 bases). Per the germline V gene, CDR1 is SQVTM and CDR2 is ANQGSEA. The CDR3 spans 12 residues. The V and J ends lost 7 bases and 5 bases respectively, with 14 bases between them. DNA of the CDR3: TGCAGCGGTTCACCCCCAGGGACTGAAGCTTTCTTT. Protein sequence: CSGSPPGTEAFF.

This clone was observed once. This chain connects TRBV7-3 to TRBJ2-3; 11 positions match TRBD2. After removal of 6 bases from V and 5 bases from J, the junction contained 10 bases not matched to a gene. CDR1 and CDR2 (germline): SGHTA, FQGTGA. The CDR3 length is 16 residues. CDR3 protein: CASSARVAGGGDTQYF. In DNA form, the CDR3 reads TGTGCCAGCAGTGCAAGGGTAGCGGGAGGGGGAGATACGCAGTATTTT.

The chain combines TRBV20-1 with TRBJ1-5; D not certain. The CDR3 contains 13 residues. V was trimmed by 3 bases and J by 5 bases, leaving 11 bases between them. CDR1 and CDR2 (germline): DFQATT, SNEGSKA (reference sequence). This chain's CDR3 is CSASKGFDQPQHF. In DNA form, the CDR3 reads TGCAGTGCTAGTAAAGGGTTCGATCAGCCCCAGCATTTT.

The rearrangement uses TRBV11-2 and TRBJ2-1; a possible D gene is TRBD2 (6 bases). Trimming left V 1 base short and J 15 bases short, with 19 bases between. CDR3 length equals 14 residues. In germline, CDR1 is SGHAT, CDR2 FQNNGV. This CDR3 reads CASSLAPGTGGSFF. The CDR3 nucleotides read TGTGCCAGCAGCTTAGCCCCTGGGACTGGCGGATCGTTCTTC.

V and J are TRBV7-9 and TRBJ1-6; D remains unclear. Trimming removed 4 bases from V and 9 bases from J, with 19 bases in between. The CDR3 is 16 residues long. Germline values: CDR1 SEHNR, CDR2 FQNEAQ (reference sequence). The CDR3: CASSSKAPGIGSPLHF. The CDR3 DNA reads TGTGCCAGCAGCTCAAAAGCCCCGGGCATAGGTTCACCCCTCCACTTT.

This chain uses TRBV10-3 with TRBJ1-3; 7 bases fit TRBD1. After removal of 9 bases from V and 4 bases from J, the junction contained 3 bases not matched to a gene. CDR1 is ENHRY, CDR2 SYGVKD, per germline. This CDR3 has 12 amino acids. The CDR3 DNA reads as TGTGCCATTGGACAGGAGGGAAACACCATATATTTT. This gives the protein CAIGQEGNTIYF.

The CDR3 DNA reads as TGTGCTAGTGGTTTGATCACAGGGGGATGGATGAACACTGAAGCTTTCTTT. As protein: CASGLITGGWMNTEAFF. This chain uses TRBV12-5 with TRBJ1-1; 8 bases match TRBD1. Unmatched junction bases numbered 8, after V lost 2 bases and J lost 0 bases. The CDR3 is 17 amino acids. Germline V gives CDR1 LGHNT, CDR2 FRNRAP. The complete variable domain, with remaining parts taken from reference TRBV12-5 and TRBJ1-1, reads DARVTQTPRHKVTEMGQEVTMRCQPILGHNTVFWYRQTMMQGLELLAYFRNRAPLDDSGMPKDRFSAEMPDATLATLKIQPSEPRDSAVYFCASGLITGGWMNTEAFFGQGTRLTVV.

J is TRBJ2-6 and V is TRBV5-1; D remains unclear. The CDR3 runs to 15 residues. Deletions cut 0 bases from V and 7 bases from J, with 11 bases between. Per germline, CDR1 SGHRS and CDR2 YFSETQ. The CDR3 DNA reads TGCGCCAGCAGCTTGGACACCCCTAGTGCCAACGTCCTGACTTTC. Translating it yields CASSLDTPSANVLTF.

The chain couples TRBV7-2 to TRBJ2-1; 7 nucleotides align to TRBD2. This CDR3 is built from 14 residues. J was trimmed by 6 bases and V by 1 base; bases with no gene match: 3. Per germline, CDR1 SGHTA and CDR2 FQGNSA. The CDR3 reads CASSLGGSSNEQFF. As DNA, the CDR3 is TGTGCCAGCAGCTTAGGCGGGAGTAGCAATGAGCAGTTCTTC.

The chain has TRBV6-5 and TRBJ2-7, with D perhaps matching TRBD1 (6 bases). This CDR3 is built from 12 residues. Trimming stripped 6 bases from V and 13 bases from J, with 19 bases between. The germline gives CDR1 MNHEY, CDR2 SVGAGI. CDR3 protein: CASSLDWKGEYF. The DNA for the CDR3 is TGTGCCAGCAGCCTGGACTGGAAGGGGGAATACTTC.

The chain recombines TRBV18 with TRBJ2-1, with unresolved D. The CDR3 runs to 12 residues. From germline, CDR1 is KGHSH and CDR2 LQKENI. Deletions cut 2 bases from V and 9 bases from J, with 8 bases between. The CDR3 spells CASSPSLGEQFF. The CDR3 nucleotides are TGTGCCAGCTCACCATCCCTGGGTGAGCAGTTCTTC.

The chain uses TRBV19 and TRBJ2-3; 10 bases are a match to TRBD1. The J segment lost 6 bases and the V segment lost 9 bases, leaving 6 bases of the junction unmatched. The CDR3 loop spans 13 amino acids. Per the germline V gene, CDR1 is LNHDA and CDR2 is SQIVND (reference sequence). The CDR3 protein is CASRTGGEDTQYF. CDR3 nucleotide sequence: TGTGCCAGCCGGACAGGGGGTGAGGATACGCAGTATTTT.

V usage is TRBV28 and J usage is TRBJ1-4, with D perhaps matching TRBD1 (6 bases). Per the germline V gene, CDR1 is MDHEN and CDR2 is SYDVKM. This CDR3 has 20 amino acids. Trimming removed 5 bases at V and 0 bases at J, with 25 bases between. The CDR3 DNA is TGTGCCAGCAGTCCGCGCACAGGGACGAAGAGGGGGTCAACTAATGAAAAACTGTTTTTT. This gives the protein CASSPRTGTKRGSTNEKLFF. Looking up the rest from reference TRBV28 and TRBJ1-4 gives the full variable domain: DVKVTQSSRYLVKRTGEKVFLECVQDMDHENMFWYRQDPGLGLRLIYFSYDVKMKEKGDIPEGYSVSREKKERFSLILESASTNQTSMYLCASSPRTGTKRGSTNEKLFFGSGTQLSVL.

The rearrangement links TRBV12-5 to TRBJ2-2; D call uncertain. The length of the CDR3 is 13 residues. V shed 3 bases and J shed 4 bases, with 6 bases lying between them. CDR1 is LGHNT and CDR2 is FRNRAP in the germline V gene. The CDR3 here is CASGFQTTGELFF. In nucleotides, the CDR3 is TGTGCTAGTGGTTTTCAGACCACCGGGGAGCTGTTTTTT. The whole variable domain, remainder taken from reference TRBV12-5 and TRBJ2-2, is DARVTQTPRHKVTEMGQEVTMRCQPILGHNTVFWYRQTMMQGLELLAYFRNRAPLDDSGMPKDRFSAEMPDATLATLKIQPSEPRDSAVYFCASGFQTTGELFFGEGSRLTVL.

In DNA form, the CDR3 reads TGTGCCAGCAGCCTAAGGGACAGCTATGGCTACACCTTC. This codes for CASSLRDSYGYTF. The rearrangement uses TRBV13 and TRBJ1-2; TRBD1 matches at 7 bases. The CDR3 spans 13 residues. Losses at the gene ends were 5 bases for V and 4 bases for J; bases not matched to a gene: 4. Germline CDR1 reads PRHDT; CDR2 reads FYEKMQ (reference sequence).

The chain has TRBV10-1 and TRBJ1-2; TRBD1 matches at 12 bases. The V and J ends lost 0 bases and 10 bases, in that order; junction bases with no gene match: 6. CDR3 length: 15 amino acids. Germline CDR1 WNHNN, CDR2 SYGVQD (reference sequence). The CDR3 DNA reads TGCGCCAGCAGTGAGTCCGCTGGGACAGGGGGCGACTACACCTTC. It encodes CASSESAGTGGDYTF.

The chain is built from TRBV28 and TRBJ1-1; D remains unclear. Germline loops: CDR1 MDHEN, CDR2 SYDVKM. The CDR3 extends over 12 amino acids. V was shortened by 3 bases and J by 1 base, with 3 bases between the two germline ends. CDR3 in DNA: TGTGCCAGCAGTTTTCAGAACACTGAAGCTTTCTTT. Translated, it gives CASSFQNTEAFF. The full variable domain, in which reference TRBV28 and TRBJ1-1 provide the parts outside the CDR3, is DVKVTQSSRYLVKRTGEKVFLECVQDMDHENMFWYRQDPGLGLRLIYFSYDVKMKEKGDIPEGYSVSREKKERFSLILESASTNQTSMYLCASSFQNTEAFFGQGTRLTVV.